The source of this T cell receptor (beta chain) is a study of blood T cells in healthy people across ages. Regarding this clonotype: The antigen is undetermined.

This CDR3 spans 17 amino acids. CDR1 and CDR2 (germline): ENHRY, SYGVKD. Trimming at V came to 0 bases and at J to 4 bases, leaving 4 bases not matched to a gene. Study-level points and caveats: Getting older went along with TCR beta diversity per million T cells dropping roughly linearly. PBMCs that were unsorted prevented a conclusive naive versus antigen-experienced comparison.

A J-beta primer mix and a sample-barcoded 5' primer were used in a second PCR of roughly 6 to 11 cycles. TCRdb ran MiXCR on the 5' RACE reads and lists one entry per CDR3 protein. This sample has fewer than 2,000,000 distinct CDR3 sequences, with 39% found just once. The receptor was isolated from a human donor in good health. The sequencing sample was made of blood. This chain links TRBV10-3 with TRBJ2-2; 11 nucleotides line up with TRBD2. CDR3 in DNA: TGTGCCATCAGTGAGTCACTAGCGGGGGCCGGCACCGGGGAGCTGTTTTTT. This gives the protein CAISESLAGAGTGELFF.